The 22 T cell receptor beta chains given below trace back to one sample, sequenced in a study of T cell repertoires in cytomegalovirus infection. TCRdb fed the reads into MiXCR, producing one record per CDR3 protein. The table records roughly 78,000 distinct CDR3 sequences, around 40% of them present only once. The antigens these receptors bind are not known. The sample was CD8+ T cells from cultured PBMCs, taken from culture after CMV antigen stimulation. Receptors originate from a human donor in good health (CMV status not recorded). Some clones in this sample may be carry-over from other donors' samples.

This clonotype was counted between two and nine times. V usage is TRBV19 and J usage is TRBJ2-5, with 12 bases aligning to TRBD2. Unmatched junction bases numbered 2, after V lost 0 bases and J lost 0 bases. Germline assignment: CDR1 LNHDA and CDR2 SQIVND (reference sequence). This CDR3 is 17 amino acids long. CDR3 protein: CASSIDWTSGDQETQYF. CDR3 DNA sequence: TGTGCCAGTAGTATAGATTGGACTAGCGGGGACCAAGAGACCCAGTACTTC.

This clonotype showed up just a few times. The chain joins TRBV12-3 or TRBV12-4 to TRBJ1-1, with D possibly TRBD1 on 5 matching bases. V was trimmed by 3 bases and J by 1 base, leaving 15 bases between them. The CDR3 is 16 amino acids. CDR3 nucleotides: TGTGCCAGCAGTTTTTATCCAGGGTTGCCGAACACTGAAGCTTTCTTT. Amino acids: CASSFYPGLPNTEAFF.

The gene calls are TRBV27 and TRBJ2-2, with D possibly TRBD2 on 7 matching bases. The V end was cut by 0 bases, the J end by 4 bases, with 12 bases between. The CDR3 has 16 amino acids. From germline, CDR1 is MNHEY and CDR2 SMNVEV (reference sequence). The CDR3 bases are TGTGCCAGCAGTTTATCTTGGGGGGGGGCCACCGGGGAGCTGTTTTTT. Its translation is CASSLSWGGATGELFF.

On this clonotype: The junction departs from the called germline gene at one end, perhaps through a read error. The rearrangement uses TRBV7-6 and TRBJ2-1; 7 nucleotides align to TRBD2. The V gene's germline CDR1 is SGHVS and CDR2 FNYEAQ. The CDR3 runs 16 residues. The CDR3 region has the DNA TGTGCTAGCAGCTACAGACTAGCTTCCTCCTACAATGAGCAGTTCTTC. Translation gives CASSYRLASSYNEQFF.

The CDR3 DNA reads TGTGCCAGCTCACCACCATGGGGCGAGCAGTTCTTC. The encoded protein is CASSPPWGEQFF. V is TRBV18 and J is TRBJ2-1; D might be TRBD1 (5 bases). V shed 0 bases and J shed 10 bases, with 7 bases lying between them. Germline CDR1 and CDR2: KGHSH and LQKENI. The CDR3 spans 12 residues.

The CDR3 reads CASSLRTGGIYQPQHF. The DNA of the CDR3 is TGTGCCAGCAGCCTCAGGACAGGGGGAATCTATCAGCCCCAGCATTTT. The chain joins TRBV7-8 to TRBJ1-5; 10 nucleotides match TRBD1. Germline CDR1 reads SGHVS; CDR2 reads FQNEAQ. J lost 5 bases, V lost 5 bases, and 9 bases had no gene match. This CDR3 has 16 residues.

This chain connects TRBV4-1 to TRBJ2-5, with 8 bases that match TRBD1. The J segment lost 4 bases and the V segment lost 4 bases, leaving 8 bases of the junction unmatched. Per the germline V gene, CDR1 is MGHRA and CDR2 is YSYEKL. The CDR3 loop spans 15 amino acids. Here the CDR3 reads CASSPVTGVRETQYF. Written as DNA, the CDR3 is TGCGCCAGCAGCCCCGTGACAGGGGTTAGAGAGACCCAGTACTTC.

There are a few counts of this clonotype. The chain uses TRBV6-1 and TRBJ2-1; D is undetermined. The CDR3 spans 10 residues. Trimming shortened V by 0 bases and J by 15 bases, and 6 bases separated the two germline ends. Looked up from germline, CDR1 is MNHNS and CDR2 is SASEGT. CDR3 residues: CASSEARLFF. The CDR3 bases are TGTGCCAGCAGTGAAGCCCGTCTGTTCTTC.

The CDR3, as DNA: TGTGCTAGTGGTTTGGTAACAGGGCGGGCTTTCTTT. It yields the protein CASGLVTGRAFF. The rearrangement joins TRBV12-5 to TRBJ1-1; a possible D gene is TRBD1 (6 bases). Germline lookup yields CDR1 LGHNT and CDR2 FRNRAP. The CDR3 runs 12 residues. Trimming took off 0 bases at V and 11 bases at J, with 10 bases between the two ends.

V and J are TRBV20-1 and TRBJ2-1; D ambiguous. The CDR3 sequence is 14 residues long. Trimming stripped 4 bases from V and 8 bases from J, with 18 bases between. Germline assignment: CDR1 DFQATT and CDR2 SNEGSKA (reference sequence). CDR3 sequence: CSAKEGRDIDEQFF. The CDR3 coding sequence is TGCAGTGCTAAGGAAGGGCGAGACATCGATGAGCAGTTCTTC.

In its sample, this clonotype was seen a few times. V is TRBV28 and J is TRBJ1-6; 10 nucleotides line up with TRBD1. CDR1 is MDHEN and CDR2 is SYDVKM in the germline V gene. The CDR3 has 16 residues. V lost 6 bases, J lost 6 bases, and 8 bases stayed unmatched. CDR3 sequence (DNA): TGTGCCAGCAGGATGCTCGGGACAGGGGTTAATTCACCCCTCCACTTT. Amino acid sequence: CASRMLGTGVNSPLHF.

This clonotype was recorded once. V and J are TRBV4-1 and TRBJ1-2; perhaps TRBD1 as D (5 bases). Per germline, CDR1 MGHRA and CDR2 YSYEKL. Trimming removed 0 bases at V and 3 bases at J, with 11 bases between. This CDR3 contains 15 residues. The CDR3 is CASSQEVEGHYGYTF. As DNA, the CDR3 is TGCGCCAGCAGCCAAGAGGTGGAGGGACACTATGGCTACACCTTC.

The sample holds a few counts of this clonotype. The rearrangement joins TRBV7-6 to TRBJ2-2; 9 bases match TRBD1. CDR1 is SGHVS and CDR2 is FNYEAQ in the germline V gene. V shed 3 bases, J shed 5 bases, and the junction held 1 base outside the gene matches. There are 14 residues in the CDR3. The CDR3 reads CASSFGTGTGELFF. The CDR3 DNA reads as TGTGCCAGCAGCTTCGGGACAGGGACCGGGGAGCTGTTTTTT.

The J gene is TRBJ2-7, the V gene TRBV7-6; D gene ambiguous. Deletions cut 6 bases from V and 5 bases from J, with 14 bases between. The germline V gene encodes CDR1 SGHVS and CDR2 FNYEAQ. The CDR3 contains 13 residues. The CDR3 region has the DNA TGTGCCAGCAGTCCAGCCTTCGGCGACGAGCAGTACTTC. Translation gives CASSPAFGDEQYF.

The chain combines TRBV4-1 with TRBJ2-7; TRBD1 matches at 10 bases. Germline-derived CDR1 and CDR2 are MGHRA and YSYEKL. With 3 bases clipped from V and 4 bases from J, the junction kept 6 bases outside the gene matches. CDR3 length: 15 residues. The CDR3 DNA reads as TGCGCCAGCAGCCATGGGACAGGGGATTCTTACGAGCAGTACTTC. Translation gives CASSHGTGDSYEQYF.

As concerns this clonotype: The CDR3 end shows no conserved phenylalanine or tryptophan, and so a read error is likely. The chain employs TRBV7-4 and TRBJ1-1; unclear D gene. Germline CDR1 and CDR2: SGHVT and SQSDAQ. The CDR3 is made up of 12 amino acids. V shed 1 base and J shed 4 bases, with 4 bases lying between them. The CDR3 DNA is TGTGCCAGCAGCTTAGGAGTCACTGAAGCTTTCATT. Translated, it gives CASSLGVTEAFI.

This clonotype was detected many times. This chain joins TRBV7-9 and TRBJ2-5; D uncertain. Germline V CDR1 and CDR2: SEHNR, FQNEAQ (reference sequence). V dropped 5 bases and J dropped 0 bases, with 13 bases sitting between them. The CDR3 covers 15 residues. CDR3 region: CASSPQGRHQETQYF. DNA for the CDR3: TGTGCCAGCAGCCCCCAAGGACGCCACCAAGAGACCCAGTACTTC.

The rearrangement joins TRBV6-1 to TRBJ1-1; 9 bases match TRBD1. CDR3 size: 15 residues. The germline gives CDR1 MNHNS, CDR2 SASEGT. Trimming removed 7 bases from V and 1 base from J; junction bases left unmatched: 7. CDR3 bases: TGTGCCAGCAAACAACCGGGACAGGGGAACACTGAAGCTTTCTTT. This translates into CASKQPGQGNTEAFF.

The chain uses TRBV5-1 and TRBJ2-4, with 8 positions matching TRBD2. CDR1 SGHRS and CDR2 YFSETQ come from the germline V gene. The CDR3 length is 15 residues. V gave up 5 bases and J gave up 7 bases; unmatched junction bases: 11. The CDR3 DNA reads TGCGCCAGCAGATATGACGGGGGGGCCGTTAACATTCAGTACTTC. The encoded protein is CASRYDGGAVNIQYF.

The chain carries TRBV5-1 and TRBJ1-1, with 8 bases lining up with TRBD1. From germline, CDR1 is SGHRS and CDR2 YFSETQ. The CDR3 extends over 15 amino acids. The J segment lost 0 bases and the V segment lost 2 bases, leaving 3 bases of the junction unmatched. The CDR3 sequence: CASSLRTGLNTEAFF. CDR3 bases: TGCGCCAGCAGCTTACGGACAGGGTTGAACACTGAAGCTTTCTTT.

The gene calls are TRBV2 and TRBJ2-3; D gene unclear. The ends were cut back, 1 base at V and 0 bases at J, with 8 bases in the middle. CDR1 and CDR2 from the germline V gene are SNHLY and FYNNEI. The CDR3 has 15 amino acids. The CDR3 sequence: CASSEVWASTDTQYF. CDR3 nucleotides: TGTGCCAGCAGTGAAGTATGGGCTAGCACAGATACGCAGTATTTT.

The CDR3 nucleotides read TGTGCCAGCAGTGAAGTGGGCGGTGAGCAGTTCTTC. Protein product: CASSEVGGEQFF. The chain has TRBV2 and TRBJ2-1; D remains ambiguous. The length of the CDR3 is 12 residues. Trimming left V 1 base short and J 9 bases short, with 7 bases between. Germline V gene sequence: CDR1 SNHLY, CDR2 FYNNEI.